These T cell receptor beta chains were read from a single sample in a study of blood T cell repertoires in COVID-19. Profiled with immunoSEQ multiplex PCR; TCRdb holds only in-frame clones, not every one. Here the sample spans more than 95,000 clones, around nine tenths being singletons. The material sequenced was peripheral blood. These receptors were collected from a human donor in a cohort sampled during active COVID-19. Each CDR3 is given with its conserved first and last residue. A D gene is named only where the DNA matches it firmly. Rows may omit the clone size; those that give it use once, few, many or a size class.

j_call clone_size d_call v_call cdr3_nt cdr3_aa
TRBJ1-2 once TRBD1 TRBV13 TGTGCCAGCAGCCGCGGGACAGCTAACTATGGCTACACCTTC CASSRGTANYGYTF
TRBJ2-5 NA TRBD1 TRBV3-1/TRBV3-2 TGTGCCAGCAGCCAGGGGCCCGGGACAGGGGATAGAGAGACCCAGTACTTC CASSQGPGTGDRETQYF
TRBJ2-3 few NA TRBV10-1 TGCGCCAGCAGTGAAGGTTTGGACAGCCACACAGATACGCAGTATTTT CASSEGLDSHTDTQYF
TRBJ1-6 few NA TRBV30 TGTGCCTGGAGCGGACAGTATTCACCCCTCCACTTT CAWSGQYSPLHF
TRBJ2-7 NA TRBD2 TRBV14 TGTGCCAGCAGCCAAGAACCGGGACTAGCACACCTGGAGCAGTACTTC CASSQEPGLAHLEQYF
TRBJ2-6 NA TRBD1 TRBV10-1 TGCGCCAGCAGTGGTCCGGGACAGGATCGCTCTGGGGCCAACGTCCTGACTTTC CASSGPGQDRSGANVLTF
TRBJ2-1 few TRBD2 TRBV11-2 TGTGCCAGCAGCTCCACGGGACTAGCGGGAGGTGAGCAGTTCTTC CASSSTGLAGGEQFF
TRBJ1-1 NA NA TRBV21-1 TGTGCCAGCAGCAAAGTTGGGGGCTTGAACACTGAAGCTTTCTTT CASSKVGGLNTEAFF
TRBJ2-7 NA NA TRBV7-9 TGTGCCAGCAGCTTAGAAGTCGGTTCCTACGAGCAGTACTTC CASSLEVGSYEQYF
TRBJ1-1 NA NA TRBV5-1 TGCGCCAGCAGCTTTAATCAGCTCGAAGCGGGCGTCACTGAAGCTTTCTTT CASSFNQLEAGVTEAFF
TRBJ1-5 NA NA TRBV27 TGTGCCAGCAGTTTGGGGGGGGCGTACAATCAGCCCCAGCATTTT CASSLGGAYNQPQHF
TRBJ2-6 NA TRBD1 TRBV3-1/TRBV3-2 TGTGCCAGCAGCTTCGGGGACAGCTCTGGGGCCAACGTCCTGACTTTC CASSFGDSSGANVLTF
TRBJ1-1 NA NA TRBV9 TGTGCCAGCAGCCGGAGACCAGGGGTTTCGGCTAACAGTGAAGCTTTCTTT CASSRRPGVSANSEAFF
TRBJ1-2 NA NA TRBV7-9 TGTGCCAGCAGCTCGATAGCCGGGGATCGCTATGGCTACACCTTC CASSSIAGDRYGYTF
TRBJ2-1 NA TRBD2 TRBV6-2/TRBV6-3 TGTGCCAGCAGTCGAGGGACTAGCAACTACAATGAGCAGTTCTTC CASSRGTSNYNEQFF
TRBJ2-3 NA NA TRBV24-1 TGTGCCACCAGGGGTCAGCGCGGGACAGATACGCAGTATTTT CATRGQRGTDTQYF
TRBJ1-6 NA TRBD1 TRBV2 TGTGCCAGTCAGGACAGGTTAAATTCACCCCTCCACTTT CASQDRLNSPLHF
TRBJ2-7 NA NA TRBV29-1 TGCAGCGTCCTACAGGGCTACGAGCAGTACTTC CSVLQGYEQYF
TRBJ2-1 few NA TRBV18 TGTGCCAGCTCACTCAGGGTTGACGGTGAGCAGTTCTTC CASSLRVDGEQFF
TRBJ2-5 NA TRBD2 TRBV12-3/TRBV12-4 TGTGCCAGCCGAGTGGGCGGGAGGGAGACCCAGTACTTC CASRVGGRETQYF
TRBJ2-2 once NA TRBV21-1 TGTGCCAGCAGCAGGAGGGACAGGCCCTTGGACGGGGAGCTGTTTTTT CASSRRDRPLDGELFF
TRBJ2-7 once NA TRBV19 TGTGCCAGTACCCTAGGTTCCATCCGGGCGGGACAGAGTTACGAGCAGTACTTC CASTLGSIRAGQSYEQYF
TRBJ2-7 NA NA TRBV5-1 TGCGCCAGCAGCTTGGGTGGGAGTCTGGTCTACGAGCAGTACTTC CASSLGGSLVYEQYF
TRBJ1-1 NA NA TRBV19 TGTGCCAGTAGTATAGGGGGCTTCCCCACGAACACTGAAGCTTTCTTT CASSIGGFPTNTEAFF
TRBJ1-1 NA NA TRBV29-1 TGCAGCGCTGCGTTTAATGGGGGGAGGAACACTGAAGCTTTCTTT CSAAFNGGRNTEAFF
TRBJ1-3 NA NA TRBV7-2 TGTGCCAGCAGCTCGTCGGACAACTCTGGAAACACCATATATTTT CASSSSDNSGNTIYF
TRBJ2-5 NA NA TRBV9 TGTGCCAGCAGCGTAACCCCAGCGTCGGAGACCCAGTACTTC CASSVTPASETQYF
TRBJ2-5 NA NA TRBV11-2 TGTGCCAGCAGCTTACAGGCTTACCAAGAGACCCAGTACTTC CASSLQAYQETQYF
TRBJ2-5 NA TRBD2 TRBV7-6 TGTGCCAGCAGCCTTCTTACATCGCTCCTAGCGGGAGAAGGGACCCAGTACTTC CASSLLTSLLAGEGTQYF
TRBJ2-1 NA TRBD1 TRBV6-2/TRBV6-3 TGTGCCAGCAGTCCCCCCGGGACAGGATACAATGAGCAGTTCTTC CASSPPGTGYNEQFF
TRBJ1-1 NA NA TRBV2 TGTGCCAGCAGTGAACAACAGGGAAGTACTGAAGCTTTCTTT CASSEQQGSTEAFF
TRBJ1-3 NA NA TRBV28 TGTGCCAGCAGTTTGACCTACGGCAGACTAAACACCATATATTTT CASSLTYGRLNTIYF
TRBJ2-1 many TRBD2 TRBV5-1 TGCGCCAGCAGCCCCGAGAGCGGGAGGTACAATGAGCAGTTCTTC CASSPESGRYNEQFF
TRBJ1-5 NA TRBD1 TRBV7-9 TGTGCCAGCAGCGCGGACAGGGGGGACTTTCAGCCCCAGCATTTT CASSADRGDFQPQHF
TRBJ1-1 NA NA TRBV4-1 TGCGCCAGCAGCCAAGATGCGGGTTTGGGGAACACTGAAGCTTTCTTT CASSQDAGLGNTEAFF
TRBJ1-2 NA NA TRBV12-3/TRBV12-4 TGTGCCAGCAGAATTACGGGAGATCTTGGCTACACCTTC CASRITGDLGYTF
TRBJ2-1 NA NA TRBV3-1/TRBV3-2 TGTGCCAGCAGCCATGGCACTACCTACAATGAGCAGTTCTTC CASSHGTTYNEQFF